Presented here are 9 T cell receptor beta chains from one specimen sequenced in a study of cytomegalovirus exposure and HLA in healthy donors. It was with 60 Vbeta and 13 Jbeta primers that the PCR ran. This table comes from immunoSEQ multiplex PCR, and its TCRdb copy is limited to in-frame clones, with some not included. Among roughly 200,000 clones listed, over 70% were seen once. The sample consisted of PBMCs. These receptors came from a woman aged 50 to 60 in good health and CMV-seronegative.

The CDR3 reads CASRRDPQEETQYF. The CDR3 DNA sequence: TGTGCCAGCAGACGGGATCCGCAGGAAGAGACCCAGTACTTC. The chain recombines TRBV6-5 with TRBJ2-5; perhaps TRBD2 as D (5 bases). V was cut by 6 bases and J by 3 bases, with 14 bases left in between. Germline-derived CDR1 and CDR2 are MNHEY and SVGAGI. CDR3 length: 14 residues.

The chain carries TRBV28 and TRBJ2-1; 9 bases agree with TRBD1. CDR3 size: 15 residues. Per germline, CDR1 MDHEN and CDR2 SYDVKM. V shed 7 bases and J 8 bases; nucleotides not matched to a gene: 12. The CDR3 DNA follows: TGTGCCAGCAAAAAAAGGACAGGGGCTTACGATGAGCAGTTCTTC. Protein sequence: CASKKRTGAYDEQFF.

In this sample, this clone turned up a few times. The V call is TRBV5-1, the J call TRBJ1-3, with TRBD1 identical over 7 bases. Germline loops: CDR1 SGHRS, CDR2 YFSETQ. V lost 4 bases to trimming and J lost 4 bases; unmatched junction nucleotides: 5. This CDR3 spans 14 amino acids. CDR3: CASSPGGDGNTIYF. CDR3 DNA: TGCGCCAGCAGCCCAGGGGGAGACGGAAACACCATATATTTT. The full variable domain, with the rest looked up from reference TRBV5-1 and TRBJ1-3, is KAGVTQTPRYLIKTRGQQVTLSCSPISGHRSVSWYQQTPGQGLQFLFEYFSETQRNKGNFPGRFSGRQFSNSRSEMNVSTLELGDSALYLCASSPGGDGNTIYFGEGSWLTVV.

The CDR3 region is CSVVRNQETQYF. The CDR3 bases are TGCAGCGTTGTCAGGAATCAAGAGACCCAGTACTTC. The chain employs TRBV29-1 and TRBJ2-5; D is unclear. Trimming removed 4 bases from V and 2 bases from J, with 8 bases in between. The CDR3 extends over 12 amino acids. CDR1 and CDR2 (germline): SQVTM, ANQGSEA.

This rearrangement joins TRBV5-1 to TRBJ1-1; a possible D gene is TRBD1 (5 bases). The V gene's germline CDR1 is SGHRS and CDR2 YFSETQ. The CDR3 length is 15 residues. Trimming took 0 bases from V and 4 from J, leaving 13 bases between them. The CDR3 reads CASSLGAGLGTEAFF. As DNA, the CDR3 is TGCGCCAGCAGCTTGGGTGCGGGGCTCGGCACTGAAGCTTTCTTT.

The V and J genes are TRBV27 and TRBJ2-7; 9 nucleotides agree with TRBD1. Germline assignment: CDR1 MNHEY and CDR2 SMNVEV (reference sequence). V lost 2 bases and J lost 4; bases outside the gene matches: 6. The CDR3 is made up of 15 amino acids. CDR3 region: CASSLIGQGLYEQYF. The CDR3 DNA sequence: TGTGCCAGCAGTTTAATAGGACAGGGGTTGTACGAGCAGTACTTC.

The chain couples TRBV28 to TRBJ1-2, with D possibly matching TRBD1 (5 bases). The germline V gene encodes CDR1 MDHEN and CDR2 SYDVKM. The CDR3 has 15 amino acids. Trimming removed 6 bases at V and 8 bases at J, with 22 bases between. The CDR3 loop is CASSRRDSELRGYTF. The CDR3 DNA follows: TGTGCCAGCAGCCGCCGGGACTCGGAACTCAGGGGCTACACCTTC.

A word on this clone: The same CDR3 can be traced to other DNA sequences in this sample. J is TRBJ1-1 and V is TRBV5-1; tentatively, D is TRBD1 (5 bases). The CDR3 covers 13 residues. Per the germline V gene, CDR1 is SGHRS and CDR2 is YFSETQ. V gave up 5 bases and J gave up 2 bases, with 10 bases separating them. DNA of the CDR3: TGCGCCAGCAGTAGCCAGGGAAACACTGAAGCTTTCTTT. Translation gives CASSSQGNTEAFF.

The chain is built from TRBV29-1 and TRBJ2-5; D remains ambiguous. The assigned J gene may be wrong: the sequence end matches TRBJ2-7 better. This CDR3 region has 12 residues. Per germline, CDR1 SQVTM and CDR2 ANQGSEA. The CDR3 nucleotides are TGCAGCGTTGAAGACAACCCCTACGAGCAGTACTTC. It translates to CSVEDNPYEQYF.